The rows below give T cell receptor beta chains drawn from one sample of a study of blood T cell repertoires in COVID-19. The method was immunoSEQ multiplex PCR; TCRdb's version includes in-frame clones alone and lacks a portion of them. Among 190,000 or so clones, roughly 88% were seen once, and the ten largest hold around 9.5%. The sequenced sample was peripheral blood. Receptor source: a woman older than 75 with acute or convalescent COVID-19. Both conserved end residues are part of each CDR3. D genes are given only for firm matches. For some rows the clone size is stated as once, few or many, or as a class when expanded; others skip it.

J	size	V	D	DNA	CDR3
TRBJ2-5	-	TRBV5-6	TRBD2	TGTGCCAGCAGCTTGGCGGGACTAGTCGAGGAGACCCAGTACTTC	CASSLAGLVEETQYF
TRBJ2-7	-	TRBV6-5	TRBD2	TGTGCCAGCAGCCAAAATTTAGCGGGGGACTACGAGCAGTACTTC	CASSQNLAGDYEQYF
TRBJ2-5	-	TRBV6-2/TRBV6-3	-	TGTGCCAGCAGCCCGCCTAGCGACCGGGAGACCCAGTACTTC	CASSPPSDRETQYF
TRBJ1-5	-	TRBV19	-	TGTGCCAGTAGTATGTGGACAGCCAATCAGCCCCAGCATTTT	CASSMWTANQPQHF
TRBJ2-7	many	TRBV6-5	TRBD1	TGTGCCAGCAGATACACAGGGGTCGTAAGGACCTACGAGCAGTACTTC	CASRYTGVVRTYEQYF
TRBJ2-5	-	TRBV14	-	TGTGCCAGCAGCCAAGATCGTTCAAGCGGCCCACAAGAGACCCAGTACTTC	CASSQDRSSGPQETQYF
TRBJ1-2	many	TRBV5-1	-	TGCGCCAGCAGCTTGAACAGGAACTATGGCTACACCTTC	CASSLNRNYGYTF
TRBJ2-7	-	TRBV18	-	TGTGCCAGTATAGGGCAGGGGGGAGCCCACGAGCAGTACTTC	CASIGQGGAHEQYF
TRBJ2-7	-	TRBV2	TRBD2	TGTGCCAGCACCCCATTGTCCCCAGCGGGGAGCTCCTACGAGCAGTACTTC	CASTPLSPAGSSYEQYF
TRBJ1-1	-	TRBV4-2	-	TGTGCCAGCACCTCGCCTCCTAGCGGACACTTGAACACTGAAGCTTTCTTT	CASTSPPSGHLNTEAFF
TRBJ1-1	-	TRBV12-3/TRBV12-4	-	TGTGCCAGCAGTTTACTACAGGCAAGTGAAGCTTTCTTT	CASSLLQASEAFF
TRBJ2-3	-	TRBV7-2	-	TGTGCCAGCAGCTTAGAGGCTGGCGGGACGAGGGCAGATACGCAGTATTTT	CASSLEAGGTRADTQYF
TRBJ1-1	once	TRBV6-4	-	TGTGCCAGCAGTCCAGAGGAGAACACTGAAGCTTTCTTT	CASSPEENTEAFF
TRBJ2-7	-	TRBV5-6	-	TGTGCCAGCAGCTTGGTGGGGCCGACCGGGTCCCCCTACGAGCAGTACTTC	CASSLVGPTGSPYEQYF
TRBJ1-1	-	TRBV5-1	TRBD1	TGCGCCAGCAGCAAAGACCGGGACAGGGGGGGTGAAGCTTTCTTT	CASSKDRDRGGEAFF
TRBJ1-4	-	TRBV29-1	TRBD1	TGCAGCGGGGGACAGGGCTTTGAAAAACTGTTTTTT	CSGGQGFEKLFF
TRBJ1-4	-	TRBV27	TRBD1	TGTGCCAGCAGTTTGGAGACAGGGAGAAATGAAAAACTGTTTTTT	CASSLETGRNEKLFF
TRBJ1-1	-	TRBV5-1	-	TGCGCCAGCAGTCGAAGGGAGAGGACTGAAGCTTTCTTT	CASSRRERTEAFF
TRBJ2-1	-	TRBV7-2	-	TGTGCCAGCAGCCCCGGGGGAACCACCTACAATGAGCAGTTCTTC	CASSPGGTTYNEQFF
TRBJ2-5	-	TRBV20-1	-	TGCAGTGCTAGTTCGGAAGAGACCCAGTACTTC	CSASSEETQYF
TRBJ2-1	-	TRBV3-1/TRBV3-2	TRBD1	TGTGCCAGCAGTCGGACAGGGGAGGGACGCTACAATGAGCAGTTCTTC	CASSRTGEGRYNEQFF
TRBJ1-3	-	TRBV7-9	-	TGTGCCAGCAGCTTAGGGTGGGCAGGGGCAAGCTCTGGAAACACCATATATTTT	CASSLGWAGASSGNTIYF
TRBJ1-6	-	TRBV5-1	-	TGCGCCAGCAGCTTGACGCCCACCCGACAGTTTTCACCCCTCCACTTT	CASSLTPTRQFSPLHF